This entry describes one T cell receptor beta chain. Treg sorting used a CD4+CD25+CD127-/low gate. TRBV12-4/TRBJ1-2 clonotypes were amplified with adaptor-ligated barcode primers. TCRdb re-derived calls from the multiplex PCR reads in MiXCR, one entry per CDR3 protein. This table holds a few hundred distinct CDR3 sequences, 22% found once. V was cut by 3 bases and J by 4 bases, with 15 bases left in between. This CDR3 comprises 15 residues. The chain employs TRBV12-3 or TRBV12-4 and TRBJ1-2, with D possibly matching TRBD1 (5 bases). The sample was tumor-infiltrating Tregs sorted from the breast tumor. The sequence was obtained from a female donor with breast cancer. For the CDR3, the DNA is TGTGCCAGCAGTTTGTCCCAGGGCAAGGGCTATGGCTACACCTTC. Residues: CASSLSQGKGYGYTF.